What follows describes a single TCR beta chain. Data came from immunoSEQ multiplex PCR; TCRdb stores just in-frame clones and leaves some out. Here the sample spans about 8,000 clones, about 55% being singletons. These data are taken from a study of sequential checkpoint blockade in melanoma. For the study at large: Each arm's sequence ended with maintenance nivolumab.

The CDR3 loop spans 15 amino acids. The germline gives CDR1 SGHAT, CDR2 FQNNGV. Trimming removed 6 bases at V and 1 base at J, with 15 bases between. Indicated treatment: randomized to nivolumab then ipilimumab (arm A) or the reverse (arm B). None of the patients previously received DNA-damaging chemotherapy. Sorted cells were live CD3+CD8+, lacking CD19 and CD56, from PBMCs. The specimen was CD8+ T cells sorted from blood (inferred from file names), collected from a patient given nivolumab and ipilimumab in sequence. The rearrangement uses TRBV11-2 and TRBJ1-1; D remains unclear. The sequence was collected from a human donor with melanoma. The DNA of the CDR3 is TGTGCCAGCAGACTGGTGGAGGAGCCGAACACTGAAGCTTTCTTT. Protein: CASRLVEEPNTEAFF.